One TCR beta chain is described in this entry. This entry comes from a study of technical replicates of blood from several donors. Profiling relied on immunoSEQ multiplex PCR, and the TCRdb table lists in-frame clones only, not all of them. The table shows around 54,000 clones, with 95% to 97% occurring only once. V lost 0 bases and J 6 bases, leaving 14 bases between the germline ends. Per the germline V gene, CDR1 is LGHNA and CDR2 is YSLEER. CDR3 size: 15 residues. The receptor comes from a human donor in good health. The V call is TRBV4-3, the J call TRBJ1-1, with a possible D match to TRBD1 (5 bases). Sequences were obtained from T cells isolated from PBMCs. In nucleotides, the CDR3 is TGCGCCAGCAGCCAAGATCCGGTGGGGGGGGCTGAAGCTTTCTTT. It encodes CASSQDPVGGAEAFF.